Following are 2 T cell receptor beta chains from one sample sequenced in a study of CD8+CD57+ T cells in acquired aplastic anemia. Sequenced patients had shown CD8+CD57+ cell expansion by flow cytometry. Genomic DNA constituted the template upon which TCR beta VDJ and CDR3 profiling was performed. TCRdb independently ran MiXCR on the reads; one entry per CDR3 protein. Of about 180,000 distinct CDR3 sequences in the sample, 48% were seen once. The sequencing input was sorted CD4+, CD8+, or CD8+CD57+ T cells (not recorded which) from PBMCs. The receptor set was obtained from a human donor with aplastic anemia.

The chain recombines TRBV10-3 with TRBJ1-1; TRBD1 might be the D (5 bases). V lost 7 bases to trimming and J lost 4 bases, with 13 bases between them. This CDR3 has 13 amino acids. Germline values: CDR1 ENHRY, CDR2 SYGVKD. This CDR3 is CAINQGKGTEAFF. The CDR3, as DNA: TGTGCCATCAACCAGGGCAAGGGCACTGAAGCTTTCTTT.

This clonotype was counted at least ten times. V is TRBV19 and J is TRBJ1-2, with a weak D call TRBD1 (6 bases). V dropped 8 bases and J dropped 2 bases, with 12 bases sitting between them. The germline CDR1 and CDR2 sequences are LNHDA and SQIVND (reference sequence). The CDR3 extends over 13 amino acids. DNA for the CDR3: TGTGCCAGTTGCCGGGACATAAACTATGGCTACACCTTC. Protein sequence: CASCRDINYGYTF.